One sample yielded the 27 T cell receptor beta chains listed below, sequenced in a study of neurological immune-mediated disorders. MiXCR, applied by TCRdb to the 5' RACE reads, yields one record per CDR3 protein. The table shows about 66,000 distinct CDR3 sequences, with around 3.1% occurring only once. The sample consisted of PBMCs. These receptor sequences come from a man aged 40-49 years with multiple sclerosis.

This clonotype has a count of ten or more. The chain has TRBV5-1 and TRBJ1-5; 10 bases are a match to TRBD1. Germline V gene lookup returns CDR1 SGHRS and CDR2 YFSETQ. CDR3 length: 15 residues. After removal of 0 bases from V and 6 bases from J, the junction contained 3 bases not matched to a gene. CDR3 sequence (DNA): TGCGCCAGCAGCTTGGGACAGGGGGCAGCTCAGCCCCAGCATTTT. Its translation: CASSLGQGAAQPQHF.

Details on this clonotype: A much larger clonotype is one base distant, so this may be a read error. The chain is built from TRBV24-1 and TRBJ2-7; TRBD1 might be the D (6 bases). The germline V and J ends were trimmed by 6 bases and 12 bases, with 14 bases remaining between them. There are 11 residues in the CDR3. CDR1 is KGHDR and CDR2 is SFDVKD in the germline V gene. The CDR3 DNA follows: TGTGCCACCAGTCAACTGGGGGCGTGGTACTTC. This codes for CATSQLGAWYF.

This clonotype was seen repeatedly, ten times or more. V is TRBV5-1 and J is TRBJ2-7, with 12 bases identical to TRBD2. CDR3 length: 19 amino acids. Germline CDR1 reads SGHRS; CDR2 reads YFSETQ. The ends lost 1 base at V and 2 bases at J; junction bases unmatched: 13. CDR3 amino acids: CASSLFPASGRAVAYEQYF. The CDR3 coding sequence is TGCGCCAGCAGCTTGTTTCCGGCTAGCGGGAGGGCCGTAGCCTACGAGCAGTACTTC. The full variable domain, its missing parts supplied by reference TRBV5-1 and TRBJ2-7, is KAGVTQTPRYLIKTRGQQVTLSCSPISGHRSVSWYQQTPGQGLQFLFEYFSETQRNKGNFPGRFSGRQFSNSRSEMNVSTLELGDSALYLCASSLFPASGRAVAYEQYFGPGTRLTVT.

V and J are TRBV12-3 or TRBV12-4 and TRBJ1-1; D uncertain. V gave up 6 bases and J gave up 1 base, with 18 bases separating them. The CDR3 extends over 16 amino acids. Here the CDR3 DNA reads TGTGCCAGCAGCCCCCAGACGGGAAAAGGGAACACTGAAGCTTTCTTT. Its translation is CASSPQTGKGNTEAFF.

This clonotype was counted many times. The genes are TRBV7-8 and TRBJ2-1; D may be TRBD1 (5 bases). This CDR3 comprises 16 residues. V was cut by 4 bases and J by 2 bases, with 15 bases left in between. Per germline, CDR1 SGHVS and CDR2 FQNEAQ. CDR3 in amino acids: CASSSLGVPTYNEQFF. CDR3 nucleotides: TGTGCCAGCAGCTCTTTAGGGGTTCCAACCTACAATGAGCAGTTCTTC.

This clonotype occurred a few times. The CDR3 here is CASRGTRQGAGQPQHF. DNA for the CDR3: TGTGCCAGTAGAGGAACCCGACAGGGGGCAGGTCAGCCCCAGCATTTT. The chain recombines TRBV19 with TRBJ1-5; 10 bases fit TRBD1. The CDR3 sequence is 16 residues long. Looked up from germline, CDR1 is LNHDA and CDR2 is SQIVND (reference sequence). V lost 6 bases and J lost 6; bases outside the gene matches: 11.

The sample holds many counts of this clonotype. Here the CDR3 reads CASTRLGGVGTDTQYF. For the CDR3, the DNA is TGTGCCAGCACCCGCCTTGGGGGAGTGGGTACAGATACGCAGTATTTT. V gene TRBV12-3 or TRBV12-4 combines with J gene TRBJ2-3, with D perhaps matching TRBD1 or TRBD2 (5 bases each). V shed 7 bases and J shed 3 bases, with 20 bases lying between them. The CDR3 contains 16 residues.

In this sample, this clonotype turned up many times. The J gene is TRBJ2-7, the V gene TRBV10-3; TRBD1 matches 11 bases. The CDR3 has 15 amino acids. V lost 4 bases and J lost 2; bases outside the gene matches: 4. Germline-derived CDR1 and CDR2 are ENHRY and SYGVKD. In DNA, the CDR3 is TGTGCCATCAGTGGGGGACAGGGGGGGCCCTACGAGCAGTACTTC. It translates to CAISGGQGGPYEQYF.

This chain joins TRBV5-1 and TRBJ1-2; tentative D call: TRBD1 (5 bases). Trimming removed 0 bases from V and 2 bases from J, with 11 bases in between. CDR3 length: 15 amino acids. Germline V gene sequence: CDR1 SGHRS, CDR2 YFSETQ. CDR3 sequence reads: CASSLAIDSNYGYTF. As DNA, the CDR3 is TGCGCCAGCAGCTTGGCGATTGACAGCAACTATGGCTACACCTTC. Together with reference TRBV5-1 and TRBJ1-2, the CDR3 gives the full variable domain: KAGVTQTPRYLIKTRGQQVTLSCSPISGHRSVSWYQQTPGQGLQFLFEYFSETQRNKGNFPGRFSGRQFSNSRSEMNVSTLELGDSALYLCASSLAIDSNYGYTFGSGTRLTVV.

Remarks on this clonotype: A much larger clone is a single base away; this may be a read error. The chain uses TRBV20-1 and TRBJ2-2; TRBD1 might be the D (6 bases). This CDR3 is built from 13 residues. Trimming pared 8 bases from V and 0 bases from J, leaving 10 bases between. The germline V gene has CDR1 DFQATT and CDR2 SNEGSKA (reference sequence). The CDR3 protein is CSQRTANTGELFF. The CDR3 DNA is TGCAGTCAGAGGACAGCGAACACCGGGGAGCTGTTTTTT.

This clonotype came up many times. The rearrangement joins TRBV4-1 to TRBJ2-2, with D possibly TRBD1 on 7 matching bases. The ends were cut back, 4 bases at V and 4 bases at J, with 22 bases in the middle. This CDR3 spans 18 amino acids. CDR1 and CDR2 (germline): MGHRA, YSYEKL. CDR3 DNA sequence: TGCGCCAGCAGCCGGGATGATGGAGGGGGCGCGGGCACCGGGGAGCTGTTTTTT. Protein sequence: CASSRDDGGGAGTGELFF.

Within the sample, this clonotype is medium-sized. The V and J genes are TRBV12-3 or TRBV12-4 and TRBJ2-7; weak D call: TRBD2 (7 bases). Trimming took off 6 bases at V and 0 bases at J, with 12 bases between the two ends. The CDR3 runs 14 residues. CDR3 in DNA: TGTGCCAGCAGAGCGGGACACTCCTCCTACGAGCAGTACTTC. It encodes CASRAGHSSYEQYF.

This clonotype was seen many times. V is TRBV29-1 and J is TRBJ1-2; unclear D gene. V lost 7 bases and J 4 bases, leaving 16 bases between the germline ends. CDR3 length: 13 amino acids. CDR1 is SQVTM, CDR2 ANQGSEA, per germline. DNA for the CDR3: TGCAGCGCAGCTAAGAGCGGGATCTATGGCTACACCTTC. This sequence encodes CSAAKSGIYGYTF. Variable domain in full (rest from reference TRBV29-1 and TRBJ1-2): SAVISQKPSRDICQRGTSLTIQCQVDSQVTMMFWYRQQPGQSLTLIATANQGSEATYESGFVIDKFPISRPNLTFSTLTVSNMSPEDSSIYLCSAAKSGIYGYTFGSGTRLTVV.

This clonotype was observed at least ten times. This sequence joins TRBV5-1 and TRBJ2-1; 10 bases align to TRBD2. Germline values: CDR1 SGHRS, CDR2 YFSETQ. With 3 bases clipped from V and 5 bases from J, the junction kept 5 bases outside the gene matches. The CDR3 length is 15 residues. The chain's CDR3 is CASSSIAGGHNEQFF. The CDR3 DNA sequence: TGCGCCAGCAGCTCCATAGCGGGGGGCCACAATGAGCAGTTCTTC.

This clonotype was seen repeatedly, ten times or more. For the CDR3, the DNA is TGCAGTGCGAGAAGACAGTTGAACACTGAAGCTTTCTTT. Translation gives CSARRQLNTEAFF. The gene calls are TRBV20-1 and TRBJ1-1; perhaps TRBD1 as D (5 bases). Per the germline V gene, CDR1 is DFQATT and CDR2 is SNEGSKA (reference sequence). There are 13 residues in the CDR3. V was shortened by 6 bases and J by 0 bases, with 11 bases between the two germline ends.

The chain carries TRBV20-1 and TRBJ1-1, with 9 bases identical to TRBD1. Trimming at V came to 6 bases and at J to 6 bases, leaving 5 bases not matched to a gene. CDR1 is DFQATT, CDR2 SNEGSKA, per germline (reference sequence). The CDR3 runs 12 residues. In DNA, the CDR3 is TGCAGTGCAAGGGACAGGGTGGCTGAAGCTTTCTTT. Amino acids: CSARDRVAEAFF.

Many counts were recorded for this clonotype. This sequence joins TRBV20-1 and TRBJ1-6; perhaps TRBD1 as D (5 bases). The V gene's germline CDR1 is DFQATT and CDR2 SNEGSKA (reference sequence). The germline V and J ends were trimmed by 3 bases and 9 bases, with 15 bases remaining between them. The CDR3 runs 14 residues. The CDR3 DNA reads as TGCAGTGCTAGTGTGGGCGGGGACTTTTCACCCCTCCACTTT. Translated: CSASVGGDFSPLHF.

This clonotype appeared a few times. The chain recombines TRBV5-6 with TRBJ1-1; D perhaps matches TRBD1 (5 bases). Germline CDR1 is SGHDT and CDR2 is YYEEEE. With 4 bases removed from V and 3 bases from J, the gap between germline ends came to 13 bases. There are 14 residues in the CDR3. The CDR3: CASSPLEGDTEAFF. DNA of the CDR3: TGTGCCAGCAGCCCACTAGAAGGGGACACTGAAGCTTTCTTT.

This clonotype was picked up many times. The chain has TRBV6-6 and TRBJ2-3; the match to TRBD2 covers 9 bases. The CDR3 runs to 14 residues. Losses at the gene ends were 4 bases for V and 14 bases for J; bases not matched to a gene: 13. CDR1 MNHNY and CDR2 SVGAGI come from the germline V gene (reference sequence). CDR3 coding DNA: TGTGCCAGCAGTTCCCGGGTAGCGGGGGCTTCGTCGTATTTT. Its translation is CASSSRVAGASSYF.

This clonotype was observed many times. The chain couples TRBV20-1 to TRBJ2-3; TRBD2 aligns across 8 bases. Trimming took 0 bases from V and 3 from J; bases not matched to a gene: 8. This CDR3 has 16 amino acids. Germline V lookup: CDR1 DFQATT, CDR2 SNEGSKA (reference sequence). The CDR3 loop is CSARDPSGGRTDTQYF. The DNA for the CDR3 is TGCAGTGCTAGAGATCCCAGCGGGGGTAGGACAGATACGCAGTATTTT.

This clonotype was counted ten times or more. The chain employs TRBV6-5 and TRBJ1-4; D is possibly TRBD1 (5 bases). Between the trimmed V and J ends, which lost 5 bases and 7 bases, there was a span of 14 bases. CDR1 is MNHEY and CDR2 is SVGAGI in the germline V gene. The CDR3 loop spans 14 amino acids. This CDR3 is CASSGTDRGEKLFF. In nucleotides, the CDR3 is TGTGCCAGCAGTGGGACGGATAGGGGTGAAAAACTGTTTTTT.

This clonotype was counted many times. The chain carries TRBV12-5 and TRBJ1-1; tentative D call: TRBD1 (5 bases). Germline CDR1 and CDR2: LGHNT and FRNRAP. The CDR3 spans 16 residues. V lost 0 bases, J lost 1 base, and 12 bases lay in between. The CDR3 bases are TGTGCTAGTGGTTTGGTCGCTACAGGAGGGAACACTGAAGCTTTCTTT. Amino acid sequence: CASGLVATGGNTEAFF.

The table lists this clonotype with a few counts. This could be a read error, since a much larger clone is one nucleotide away. The rearrangement links TRBV7-6 to TRBJ2-2; the D gene is possibly TRBD1 (5 bases). CDR3 length equals 12 residues. CDR1 and CDR2 from the germline V gene are SGHVS and FNYEAQ. CDR3 amino acids: CDSSFGQGELFF. In DNA, the CDR3 is TGTGACAGCAGCTTCGGACAAGGGGAGCTGTTTTTT. Full variable domain (remainder filled in from reference TRBV7-6 and TRBJ2-2): GAGVSQSPRYKVTKRGQDVALRCDPISGHVSLYWYRQALGQGPEFLTYFNYEAQQDKSGLPNDRFSAERPEGSISTLTIQRTEQRDSAMYRCDSSFGQGELFFGEGSRLTVL.

This clonotype was picked up many times. The V gene is TRBV5-6, the J gene TRBJ1-4; 7 bases match TRBD1. CDR3 length: 14 amino acids. The ends lost 4 bases at V and 7 bases at J; junction bases unmatched: 7. Germline V gene sequence: CDR1 SGHDT, CDR2 YYEEEE. The CDR3 is CASSTGTVAEKLFF. The CDR3 DNA sequence: TGTGCCAGCAGCACAGGGACAGTTGCTGAAAAACTGTTTTTT.

Many counts were recorded for this clonotype. The rearrangement links TRBV5-1 to TRBJ1-1; D remains unclear. CDR3 size: 11 residues. Germline V CDR1 and CDR2: SGHRS, YFSETQ. V was shortened by 4 bases and J by 11 bases, with 12 bases between the two germline ends. CDR3: CASSETGEAFF. The CDR3 DNA follows: TGCGCCAGCAGCGAGACTGGGGAGGCTTTCTTT.

This clonotype appeared many times. This chain joins TRBV12-3 or TRBV12-4 and TRBJ2-7; the match to TRBD2 covers 8 bases. This CDR3 spans 15 amino acids. J was trimmed by 2 bases and V by 2 bases; bases with no gene match: 5. The CDR3 nucleotides are TGTGCCAGCAGTTTATGGGCGGGAGGTACCTACGAGCAGTACTTC. This translates into CASSLWAGGTYEQYF.

This clonotype was recorded many times. The chain joins TRBV5-1 to TRBJ1-4; 8 bases line up with TRBD1. This CDR3 is built from 17 residues. Germline CDR1 and CDR2: SGHRS and YFSETQ. The ends lost 2 bases at V and 8 bases at J; junction bases unmatched: 14. CDR3 nucleotide sequence: TGCGCCAGCAGCTTCAAGCCGACGACAGGGGTAAACGAAAAACTGTTTTTT. It encodes CASSFKPTTGVNEKLFF.